Described below is a single TCR beta chain sequence and its context. These data come from a study of blood T cell repertoires in COVID-19. Study details: PBMCs, B-cell-depleted T cells, or T cells were the source of the cDNA or gDNA that made up the material.

As processed by the authors: Estimation of nucleated cell counts was performed using reference gene primer amplification. Repertoires were generated with immunoSEQ multiplex PCR, while TCRdb's copy carries only in-frame clones and drops some. V, J and clone size derive from that table, while D and trimming were established from the DNA sequence. Of 95,000 to 100,000 clones in the sample, about 85% were seen once. This CDR3 region has 18 residues. Unmatched junction bases numbered 22, after V lost 6 bases and J lost 7 bases. From germline, CDR1 is SNHLY and CDR2 FYNNEI. This clonotype was sampled from a woman in her 70s with active or convalescent COVID-19. The chain joins TRBV2 to TRBJ1-2, with 8 bases fitting TRBD1. Sequenced sample: peripheral blood. The CDR3 loop is CASSLGTGLDMDLRGYTF. In DNA, the CDR3 is TGTGCCAGCAGCCTTGGGACAGGCCTGGACATGGACCTACGTGGCTACACCTTC.